Included here is one T cell receptor beta chain sequence, with context. The Seattle site enrolled patients during active infection and followed them longitudinally. Original analysis: Reference gene primer amplification gave estimated nucleated cell counts. Data came from immunoSEQ multiplex PCR; TCRdb stores just in-frame clones and leaves some out. V and J calls and clone size are as listed in that table; D and trimming were resolved from the DNA. This table has more than 100,000 clones, around 90% appearing once. These data belong to a study of blood T cell repertoires in COVID-19. Study details: Acute and convalescent COVID-19 specimens originated in the United States, Italy and Spain. T cells, B-cell-depleted T cells, or PBMCs provided the cDNA or gDNA that served as material.

Trimming left V 6 bases short and J 0 bases short, with 12 bases between. This CDR3 has 14 amino acids. Germline lookup yields CDR1 MNHEY and CDR2 SVGEGT. The chain combines TRBV6-2 or TRBV6-3 with TRBJ2-7; D is possibly TRBD1 (6 bases). Sequencing input: peripheral blood. The receptor's source is a woman in her fifties or sixties with COVID-19, enrolled during active disease. In DNA form, the CDR3 reads TGTGCCAGCAGCGAGACAGGTTTCTCCTACGAGCAGTACTTC. Protein sequence: CASSETGFSYEQYF.